These 15 T cell receptor beta chains were all obtained from the same sample, sequenced in a study of T cell responses to AZD1222 COVID-19 vaccine. The data were produced by immunoSEQ multiplex PCR, yet TCRdb's version contains in-frame clones alone and is incomplete. The table records just under 150,000 clones, roughly 86% of them present only once. The specimen was peripheral blood, collected 28 days after the second AZD1222 dose. These receptor sequences come from an adult who received the AZD1222 COVID-19 vaccine.

The V gene is TRBV9, the J gene TRBJ2-1; TRBD2 agrees at 7 bases. V lost 8 bases and J lost 2; bases outside the gene matches: 10. The CDR3 runs 15 residues. Germline V gene lookup returns CDR1 SGDLS and CDR2 YYNGEE. In DNA form, the CDR3 reads TGTGCCAGTGCTGCGCGGGCGGGGGCCTACAATGAGCAGTTCTTC. Protein product: CASAARAGAYNEQFF.

The chain joins TRBV3-1 (or the pseudogene TRBV3-2) to TRBJ1-6; 9 nucleotides line up with TRBD1. In germline, CDR1 is LGHDT, CDR2 YNNKEL (reference sequence). There are 15 residues in the CDR3. Germline trimming cut 6 bases from V and 8 bases from J; bases unmatched to any gene: 8. CDR3 DNA: TGTGCCAGCAGAGACCCGGGACAGGGCTATTCACCCCTCCACTTT. It encodes CASRDPGQGYSPLHF.

This chain links TRBV7-2 with TRBJ2-7, with a possible D match to TRBD1 (5 bases). The CDR3 totals 15 residues. Germline V CDR1 and CDR2: SGHTA, FQGNSA. V was pared by 5 bases and J by 3 bases, with 17 bases between. The CDR3 reads CASSQITGPYYEQYF. The CDR3 DNA is TGTGCCAGCAGCCAGATTACAGGCCCCTACTACGAGCAGTACTTC.

The chain's CDR3 is CASSAGGYEKLFF. The CDR3 DNA reads TGTGCCAGCAGTGCCGGGGGTTATGAAAAACTGTTTTTT. The chain joins TRBV2 to TRBJ1-4; maybe TRBD1 (5 bases). Germline assignment: CDR1 SNHLY and CDR2 FYNNEI. This CDR3 has 13 residues. The V end lost 4 bases, the J end lost 6 bases, and 9 bases lay between the germline ends.

The gene calls are TRBV28 and TRBJ2-3; 12 bases match TRBD2. J gave up 0 bases and V 6 bases, and 4 bases lay outside the gene matches. The CDR3 extends over 16 amino acids. Germline loops: CDR1 MDHEN, CDR2 SYDVKM. The CDR3 protein is CASRSLAGGSTDTQYF. The CDR3 coding sequence is TGTGCCAGCAGGAGTCTAGCGGGGGGGAGCACAGATACGCAGTATTTT. Full variable domain (missing parts from reference TRBV28 and TRBJ2-3): DVKVTQSSRYLVKRTGEKVFLECVQDMDHENMFWYRQDPGLGLRLIYFSYDVKMKEKGDIPEGYSVSREKKERFSLILESASTNQTSMYLCASRSLAGGSTDTQYFGPGTRLTVL.

CDR3: CASSQVRSGVGYTF. The CDR3 DNA reads TGTGCCAGCAGCCAAGTTCGGTCGGGGGTCGGCTACACCTTC. The genes are TRBV3-1 (or the pseudogene TRBV3-2) and TRBJ1-2, with D possibly matching TRBD1 (5 bases). The CDR3 is 14 residues long. The germline V and J ends were trimmed by 1 base and 8 bases, with 14 bases remaining between them. CDR1 LGHDT and CDR2 YNNKEL come from the germline V gene (reference sequence).

In its sample, this clone was seen once. The chain joins TRBV19 to TRBJ1-1; D is possibly TRBD1 (6 bases). The CDR3 spans 15 residues. Between the trimmed V and J ends, which lost 6 bases and 3 bases, there was a span of 17 bases. Germline CDR1 is LNHDA and CDR2 is SQIVND (reference sequence). The CDR3, as DNA: TGTGCCAGTAGGCCCCCGAGACAGGTCGACACTGAAGCTTTCTTT. Translating it yields CASRPPRQVDTEAFF.

The rearrangement links TRBV11-1 to TRBJ1-5; D is unresolved. The CDR3 has 16 residues. Germline CDR1 SGHAT, CDR2 FQDESV (reference sequence). Trimming left V 2 bases short and J 3 bases short, with 14 bases between. CDR3 bases: TGTGCCAGCAGCTTACACGTACCCACCCTCAATCAGCCCCAGCATTTT. Amino acid sequence: CASSLHVPTLNQPQHF.

The genes are TRBV9 and TRBJ2-5; TRBD2 matches at 10 bases. The V gene end was trimmed by 0 bases and the J gene end by 3 bases; junction bases not matched to a gene: 8. Germline V gene sequence: CDR1 SGDLS, CDR2 YYNGEE. The CDR3 contains 17 residues. CDR3 sequence (DNA): TGTGCCAGCAGCGTAGGAATCGGAGCGGGAGGGAAAGAGACCCAGTACTTC. Protein: CASSVGIGAGGKETQYF.

The chain combines TRBV27 with TRBJ1-5; TRBD1 aligns across 8 bases. The CDR3 has 16 amino acids. Losses at the gene ends were 1 base for V and 6 bases for J; bases not matched to a gene: 8. The germline V gene has CDR1 MNHEY and CDR2 SMNVEV (reference sequence). The CDR3 nucleotides read TGTGCCAGCAGTTTATATGGGACAGGCGGCGGTCAGCCCCAGCATTTT. Amino acids: CASSLYGTGGGQPQHF.

The chain is built from TRBV11-2 and TRBJ1-2, with no clear D. The CDR3 totals 12 residues. The germline V gene encodes CDR1 SGHAT and CDR2 FQNNGV. Trimming shortened V by 5 bases and J by 0 bases, and 4 bases separated the two germline ends. In DNA, the CDR3 is TGTGCCAGCAGCGACACTAACTATGGCTACACCTTC. Amino acid sequence: CASSDTNYGYTF. The entire variable domain, with the rest obtained from reference TRBV11-2 and TRBJ1-2, is as follows: EAGVAQSPRYKIIEKRQSVAFWCNPISGHATLYWYQQILGQGPKLLIQFQNNGVVDDSQLPKDRFSAERLKGVDSTLKIQPAKLEDSAVYLCASSDTNYGYTFGSGTRLTVV.

The J gene is TRBJ2-7, the V gene TRBV5-4, with a possible D match to TRBD2 (6 bases). The CDR3 contains 17 residues. From germline, CDR1 is SGHNT and CDR2 YYREEE (reference sequence). The V and J ends lost 2 bases and 6 bases respectively, with 24 bases between them. CDR3 DNA sequence: TGTGCCAGCAGCTTTGGAGGAGGGGTACGAAGTTCGCGCGAGCAGTACTTC. This gives the protein CASSFGGGVRSSREQYF.

The chain couples TRBV2 to TRBJ1-1, with D perhaps TRBD1 (5 bases). Germline V gene sequence: CDR1 SNHLY, CDR2 FYNNEI. Trimming removed 3 bases at V and 5 bases at J, with 16 bases between. The CDR3 extends over 15 amino acids. The CDR3 loop is CASSEKRGEGTEAFF. CDR3 bases: TGTGCCAGCAGTGAGAAGAGGGGCGAGGGGACTGAAGCTTTCTTT.

The chain combines TRBV3-1 (or the pseudogene TRBV3-2) with TRBJ1-2; weak D call: TRBD1 (5 bases). Per the germline V gene, CDR1 is LGHDT and CDR2 is YNNKEL (reference sequence). Trimming cost V 8 bases and J 7 bases, with 17 bases left between them. This CDR3 contains 13 residues. CDR3 region: CASSGALGGGYTF. Here the CDR3 DNA reads TGTGCCAGCTCCGGGGCGTTGGGGGGTGGCTACACCTTC.

The chain joins TRBV5-1 to TRBJ2-5, with 12 bases that match TRBD2. Trimming took 3 bases from V and 5 from J; bases not matched to a gene: 5. The CDR3 extends over 15 amino acids. The germline V gene encodes CDR1 SGHRS and CDR2 YFSETQ. The CDR3 region has the DNA TGCGCCAGCAGCTCATCTAGCGGGGGGGCGGAGACCCAGTACTTC. Protein: CASSSSSGGAETQYF.